This T cell receptor beta chain was found in a study of T cells in Graves' hyperthyroidism and ophthalmopathy. The CDR3 is 16 amino acids. V lost 5 bases, J lost 3 bases, and 20 bases lay in between. Amplified regions were TCR beta CDR3 sequences from RNA transcripts. The study used the HTBI primer set for a first-round RT-PCR of the TCR CDR3. TCRdb called the multiplex PCR reads again in MiXCR, with one record for every CDR3 protein. The sample includes over 250,000 distinct CDR3 sequences, 20% to 25% of them seen just once. The chain combines TRBV12-3 or TRBV12-4 with TRBJ2-7; TRBD2 is a possible D gene (6 bases). Material for sequencing was blood. This receptor was taken from a man in his forties with Graves' hyperthyroidism that later progressed to Graves' ophthalmopathy. The CDR3 sequence: CASSLQAGTGGYEQYF. CDR3 DNA: TGTGCCAGCAGTCTCCAAGCGGGTACTGGTGGCTACGAGCAGTACTTC.